Detailed here is one T cell receptor (beta chain). With random hexamers, 0.5 to 1 ug RNA was reverse transcribed. TCRdb re-called the immunoSEQ multiplex PCR reads through MiXCR, storing one row per CDR3 protein. The sample gives approximately 190,000 distinct CDR3 sequences, approximately 93% of which show up once; around 0.096% is in the top ten. The V and J ends lost 8 bases and 1 base, in that order; junction bases with no gene match: 4. CDR1 and CDR2 from the germline V gene are MNHNY and SVGAGI (reference sequence). This CDR3 region has 13 residues. This entry belongs to a study of CD8 T cells in Susac syndrome.

The TCR was taken from a human donor in good health. V is TRBV6-6 and J is TRBJ1-2; TRBD1 matches at 7 bases. Material for sequencing was CD4+ T cells from PBMCs. The CDR3 nucleotides are TGTGCCAGCCGGGACAGTTTTAACTATGGCTACACCTTC. Translated: CASRDSFNYGYTF.